This entry features one T cell receptor beta chain sequence. The specificity of this receptor is unknown. No base-level quality is on record; no much larger clone is a single base apart. Another Seattle source contributed samples from volunteer blood donors who had recovered from COVID-19. Whole blood was collected in K2EDTA tubes by collaborating institutions according to the institutions' own protocols. Collaborator samples were shipped for TCRbeta analysis as frozen whole blood, isolated PBMCs, or DNA extracted from either sample type. The data stem from a study of blood T cell repertoires in COVID-19 (dated by TCRdb to the early 2020s). About the full investigation: Samples from collaborators originated in the United States, Italy and Spain and spanned both the acute and convalescent phases of COVID-19. The prospective study material was composed of cDNA or gDNA derived from T cells, B-cell-depleted T cells, or PBMCs. The dataset comprised deeply sampled blood TCRbeta repertoires from subjects exposed to, actively infected with, or recovered from COVID-19. The repertoires were made available in a free public database intended to serve as a resource for research on the immune response to SARS-CoV-2. Samples came from the ongoing ImmuneRACE study (first 160 participants) plus 1,254 subjects from 6 global collaborators. The sample metadata nearly always contained a de-identified subject ID, COVID-19 status, age in years and sex. Where available, HLA class I and class II types were obtained from metadata supplied by the sample provider rather than from assay-based typing. The research as a whole found: The amount of clinical and demographic metadata varied by source and participant and was provided uncurated.

The germline V gene supplies CDR1 ENHRY and CDR2 SYGVKD. V and J are truncated by 0 bases and 0 bases respectively, leaving an intervening sequence of 16 bases. The CDR3 spans 18 residues, from the cysteine through the phenylalanine. Here the CDR3 DNA is all that survives: 54 bases in frame from base 1. TCRbeta CDR3 regions were amplified from genomic DNA by means of the immunoSEQ Assay, a bias-controlled multiplex PCR. Per the authors' processing: The number of nucleated cells in each sample was estimated from the amplification of reference gene primers within the assay. Sequence reads were collapsed and filtered to measure the absolute abundance of every unique TCRbeta CDR3 rearrangement. For each sample, productive Simpson clonality was calculated as the square root of Simpson's diversity index across productive rearrangements. TCRdb provides this immuneACCESS table in a form limited to in-frame rearrangements. Some clones are lacking; in checked studies, under half of them reflect an unresolved V gene, and why the rest are absent is not known. V, J and clone size are those of that table, while D and trimming were read from the DNA. The sample table records around 240,000 clones; 84% of these occur just once. Under 1.5% of the sample is taken by the ten largest.

The rearranged chain carries TRBV10-3 and TRBJ2-3; TRBD2 is possibly the D segment (7 matching bases). This receptor was taken from a woman aged 40 to 50 who had recovered from COVID-19. Material: peripheral blood. CDR3 sequence: CAISESGRGRGSTDTQYF. The nucleotide sequence reads as follows: TGTGCCATCAGTGAGTCTGGGCGGGGGCGCGGAAGCACAGATACGCAGTATTTT.